This T cell receptor (beta chain) emerged from a study of cytomegalovirus exposure and HLA in healthy donors. Study-level points and caveats: Likely technical artifact: a cluster of highly shared sequence variants. Within an earlier analysis, most TCR beta V segments proved productive either about 90% or about 30% of the time. An analysis was carried out at a later point. It showed that HLA-associated TCR beta chains were more clonally expanded than equally common non-associated chains. Most sequenced TCRs were rare (though some public TCRs occurred in many donors).

PCR was performed using 60 Vbeta and 13 Jbeta primers. Sequenced by immunoSEQ multiplex PCR; TCRdb stores in-frame clones only, minus some. The sample comprises approximately 130,000 clones, around three quarters of which are singletons, and 2.6% rests with the top ten. Germline loops: CDR1 SGHTA, CDR2 FQGNSA. The ends were cut back, 1 base at V and 1 base at J, with 7 bases in the middle. The CDR3 runs to 14 residues. The table lists this clone with a few counts. Its antigen is not known. Sequenced sample: PBMCs. The receptor comes from a woman between 55 and 75 years old in good health and CMV-seropositive. V is TRBV7-2 and J is TRBJ1-1; D uncertain. For the CDR3, the DNA is TGTGCCAGCAGCTTAGGGTCAGGGAACACTGAAGCTTTCTTT. Its translation: CASSLGSGNTEAFF.